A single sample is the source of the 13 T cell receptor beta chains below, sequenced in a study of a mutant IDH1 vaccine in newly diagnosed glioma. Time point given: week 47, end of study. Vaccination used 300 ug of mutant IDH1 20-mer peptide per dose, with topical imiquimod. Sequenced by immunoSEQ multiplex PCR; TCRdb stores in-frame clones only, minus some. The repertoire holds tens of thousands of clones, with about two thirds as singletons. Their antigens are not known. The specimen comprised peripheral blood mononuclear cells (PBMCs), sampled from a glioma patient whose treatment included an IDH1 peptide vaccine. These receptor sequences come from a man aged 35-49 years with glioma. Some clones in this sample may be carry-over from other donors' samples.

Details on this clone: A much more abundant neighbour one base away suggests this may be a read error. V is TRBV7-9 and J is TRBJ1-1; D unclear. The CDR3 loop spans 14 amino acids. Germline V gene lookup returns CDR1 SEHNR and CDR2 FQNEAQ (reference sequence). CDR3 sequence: CAGSLTMENTEAFF. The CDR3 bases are TGTGCCGGCAGCTTAACGATGGAGAACACTGAAGCTTTCTTT.

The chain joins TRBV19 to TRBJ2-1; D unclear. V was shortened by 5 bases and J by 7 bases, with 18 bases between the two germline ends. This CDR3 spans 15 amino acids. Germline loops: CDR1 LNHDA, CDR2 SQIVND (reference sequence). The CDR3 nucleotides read TGTGCCAGTAGTGGGTTGTCACCGGAGAAGAATGAGCAGTTCTTC. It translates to CASSGLSPEKNEQFF.

The CDR3 nucleotides read TGTGCCAGCAGTGACACCGACAGGGCTTATACGCAGTATTTT. Translation: CASSDTDRAYTQYF. V and J are TRBV6-4 and TRBJ2-3; 7 bases fit TRBD1. This CDR3 is 14 amino acids long. Germline values: CDR1 MRHNA, CDR2 SNTAGT. V lost 2 bases to trimming and J lost 7 bases; unmatched junction nucleotides: 6.

The CDR3 DNA reads TGTGCCAGCAGCGTTACTAGCCAGTCCTACGAGCAGTACTTC. This codes for CASSVTSQSYEQYF. The chain joins TRBV9 to TRBJ2-7; D possibly corresponds to TRBD2 (6 bases). CDR1 is SGDLS and CDR2 is YYNGEE in the germline V gene. The CDR3 extends over 14 amino acids. The V gene lost 2 bases and the J gene lost 1 base, with 10 bases spanning the gap.

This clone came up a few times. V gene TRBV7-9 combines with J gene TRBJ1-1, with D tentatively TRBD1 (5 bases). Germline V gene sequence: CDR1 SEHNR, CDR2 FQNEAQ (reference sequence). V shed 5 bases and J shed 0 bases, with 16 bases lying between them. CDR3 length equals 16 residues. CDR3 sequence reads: CASSPDSAELNTEAFF. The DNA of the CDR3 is TGTGCCAGCAGCCCCGACAGCGCCGAACTGAACACTGAAGCTTTCTTT.

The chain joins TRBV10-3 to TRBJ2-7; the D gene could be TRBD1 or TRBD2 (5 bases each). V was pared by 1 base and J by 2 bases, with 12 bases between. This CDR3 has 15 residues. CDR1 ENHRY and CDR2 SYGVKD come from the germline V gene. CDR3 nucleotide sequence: TGTGCCATCAGTGAGTGGGACGCAGCCCCCTACGAGCAGTACTTC. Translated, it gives CAISEWDAAPYEQYF.

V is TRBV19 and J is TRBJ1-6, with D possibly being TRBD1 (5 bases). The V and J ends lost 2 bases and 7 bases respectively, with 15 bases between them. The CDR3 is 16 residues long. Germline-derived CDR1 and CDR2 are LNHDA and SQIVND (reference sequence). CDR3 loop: CASSIRQGPSNSPLHF. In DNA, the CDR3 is TGTGCCAGTAGTATACGGCAGGGACCGTCCAATTCACCCCTCCACTTT. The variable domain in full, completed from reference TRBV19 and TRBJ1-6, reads DGGITQSPKYLFRKEGQNVTLSCEQNLNHDAMYWYRQDPGQGLRLIYYSQIVNDFQKGDIAEGYSVSREKKESFPLTVTSAQKNPTAFYLCASSIRQGPSNSPLHFGNGTRLTVT.

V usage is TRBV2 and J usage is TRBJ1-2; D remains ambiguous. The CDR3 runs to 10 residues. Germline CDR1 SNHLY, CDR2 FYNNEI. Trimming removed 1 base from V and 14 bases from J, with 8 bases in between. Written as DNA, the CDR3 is TGTGCCAGCAGTGAAGTACTGGGGACCTTC. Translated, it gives CASSEVLGTF.

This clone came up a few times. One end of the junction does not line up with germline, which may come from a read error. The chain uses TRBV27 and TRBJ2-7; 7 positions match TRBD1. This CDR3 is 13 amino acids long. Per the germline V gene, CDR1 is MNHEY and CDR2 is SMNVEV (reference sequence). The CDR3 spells CASSNRQGRGEHF. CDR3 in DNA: TGTGCCAGCTCCAACCGACAGGGCCGTGGGGAGCACTTC.

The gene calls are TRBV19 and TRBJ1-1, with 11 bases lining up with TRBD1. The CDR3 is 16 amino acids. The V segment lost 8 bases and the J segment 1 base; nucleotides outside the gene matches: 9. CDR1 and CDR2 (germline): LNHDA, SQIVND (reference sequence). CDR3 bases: TGTGCCAGTTCCGCCACGGACAGGGGGCGGAACACTGAAGCTTTCTTT. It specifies CASSATDRGRNTEAFF. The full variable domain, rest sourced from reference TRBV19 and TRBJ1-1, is DGGITQSPKYLFRKEGQNVTLSCEQNLNHDAMYWYRQDPGQGLRLIYYSQIVNDFQKGDIAEGYSVSREKKESFPLTVTSAQKNPTAFYLCASSATDRGRNTEAFFGQGTRLTVV.

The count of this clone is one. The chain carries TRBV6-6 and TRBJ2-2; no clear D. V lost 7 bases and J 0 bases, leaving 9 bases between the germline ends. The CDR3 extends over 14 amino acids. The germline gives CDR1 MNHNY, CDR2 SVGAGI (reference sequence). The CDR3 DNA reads TGTGCCAGCACTTTGGTGTCGAACACCGGGGAGCTGTTTTTT. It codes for CASTLVSNTGELFF.

As DNA, the CDR3 is TGTGCCTGGAGGACCCCAGGGAAGCAGCCCCAGCATTTT. It is translated as CAWRTPGKQPQHF. The rearrangement links TRBV30 to TRBJ1-5; D is possibly TRBD1 (5 bases). Germline loops: CDR1 GTSNPN, CDR2 SVGIG (reference sequence). CDR3 length: 13 residues. The V end lost 3 bases, the J end lost 7 bases, and 13 bases lay between the germline ends. Together with reference TRBV30 and TRBJ1-5, the CDR3 gives the full variable domain: SQTIHQWPATLVQPVGSPLSLECTVEGTSNPNLYWYRQAAGRGLQLLFYSVGIGQISSEVPQNLSASRPQDRQFILSSKKLLLSDSGFYLCAWRTPGKQPQHFGDGTRLSIL.

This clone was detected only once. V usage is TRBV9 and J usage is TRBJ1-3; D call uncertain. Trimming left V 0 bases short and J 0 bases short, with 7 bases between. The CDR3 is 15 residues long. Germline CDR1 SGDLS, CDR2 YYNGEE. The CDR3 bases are TGTGCCAGCAGCGTAGTAGGGAGCTCTGGAAACACCATATATTTT. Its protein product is CASSVVGSSGNTIYF.